The 7 T cell receptor beta chains presented below share a single source sample, sequenced in a study of CD8 T cells in ankylosing spondylitis. Study outcomes and limitations: Characteristic of ankylosing spondylitis blood, it appeared, was a TCR beta motif comprising several highly homologous variants.

The antigens for these receptors are not known. Using its own MiXCR run on the 5' RACE reads, TCRdb lists one record per CDR3 protein. The sample carries around 890,000 distinct CDR3 sequences, roughly 10% recorded once. The sample comprised blood, either unsorted or a sorted T cell fraction (not recorded which). The receptors here all came from a male donor with ankylosing spondylitis.

The J gene is TRBJ2-1, the V gene TRBV5-1; D remains unclear. CDR1 and CDR2 (germline): SGHRS, YFSETQ. CDR3 length: 14 residues. V was shortened by 5 bases and J by 5 bases, with 14 bases between the two germline ends. CDR3 residues: CASRPTAANNEQFF. The CDR3, as DNA: TGCGCCAGCAGACCCACGGCAGCCAACAATGAGCAGTTCTTC. Supplemented by reference TRBV5-1 and TRBJ2-1, the full variable domain reads KAGVTQTPRYLIKTRGQQVTLSCSPISGHRSVSWYQQTPGQGLQFLFEYFSETQRNKGNFPGRFSGRQFSNSRSEMNVSTLELGDSALYLCASRPTAANNEQFFGPGTRLTVL.

This clonotype has more than one count but fewer than ten. CDR3 sequence: CASNRGLHSYNEQFF. As DNA, the CDR3 is TGTGCCAGTAACAGGGGTTTACACTCCTACAATGAGCAGTTCTTC. The gene calls are TRBV19 and TRBJ2-1; 7 bases align to TRBD1. After removal of 7 bases from V and 0 bases from J, the junction contained 6 bases not matched to a gene. This CDR3 is 15 amino acids long. Per germline, CDR1 LNHDA and CDR2 SQIVND (reference sequence).

This clonotype was seen a few times. The chain joins TRBV20-1 to TRBJ2-1; D is perhaps TRBD2 (5 bases). Germline V gene data show CDR1 as DFQATT and CDR2 as SNEGSKA (reference sequence). There are 12 residues in the CDR3. Trimming removed 5 bases at V and 5 bases at J, with 10 bases between. The CDR3 sequence: CSASETNNEQFF. CDR3 DNA sequence: TGCAGTGCTTCGGAGACTAACAATGAGCAGTTCTTC.

The chain recombines TRBV5-1 with TRBJ2-7; the D gene could be TRBD1 or TRBD2 (5 bases each). The V end was cut by 4 bases, the J end by 3 bases, with 17 bases between. Germline V gives CDR1 SGHRS, CDR2 YFSETQ. The CDR3 covers 15 residues. CDR3 in amino acids: CASSLGTAEVYEQYF. CDR3 bases: TGCGCCAGCAGCCTCGGGACCGCGGAAGTCTACGAGCAGTACTTC.

This clonotype showed up just a few times. The V gene is TRBV15, the J gene TRBJ2-5, with TRBD1 identical over 8 bases. V gave up 3 bases and J gave up 4 bases; unmatched junction bases: 7. The CDR3 is 15 amino acids. Germline CDR1 reads LNHNV; CDR2 reads YYDKDF (reference sequence). The CDR3 here is CATSRPRQGSETQYF. CDR3 sequence (DNA): TGTGCCACCAGCAGGCCCAGACAGGGGTCAGAGACCCAGTACTTC.

For this clonotype: The junction and the germline gene differ at one end; a read error may be behind it. This chain's CDR3 is CAVSESRVPMNTEAFF. In DNA, the CDR3 is TGTGCCGTCAGTGAGTCGAGGGTTCCTATGAACACTGAAGCTTTCTTT. The rearrangement joins TRBV10-3 to TRBJ1-1; D is ambiguous. CDR1 and CDR2 from the germline V gene are ENHRY and SYGVKD. The CDR3 is 16 amino acids.

This clonotype came up a few times. The chain combines TRBV15 with TRBJ1-3; the D gene is possibly TRBD1 (5 bases). Deletions cut 0 bases from V and 4 bases from J, with 7 bases between. The germline CDR1 and CDR2 sequences are LNHNV and YYDKDF (reference sequence). The CDR3 spans 14 residues. In DNA form, the CDR3 reads TGTGCCACCAGCAGAGATAGGGACGGAAACACCATATATTTT. Amino acid sequence: CATSRDRDGNTIYF.